A selection of T cell receptor beta chains follows, all from one sample in a study of blood T cell repertoires in COVID-19. Data came from immunoSEQ multiplex PCR; TCRdb stores just in-frame clones and leaves some out. The sample lists 150,000 to 200,000 clones, approximately 91% occurring once. The sequencing input was peripheral blood. Source of these receptors: a man aged 18 to 30 with acute or convalescent COVID-19. The CDR3 runs from the conserved cysteine through the conserved F or W. A D gene is named only where the DNA matches it firmly.

CDR3aa | d_gene | len | j_gene | v_gene
CASSFTFAGYYGYTF | . | 15 | TRBJ1-2 | TRBV5-4
CASSRGHLAGGPKNIQYF | TRBD2 | 18 | TRBJ2-4 | TRBV19
CSASGASNTGELFF | . | 14 | TRBJ2-2 | TRBV20-1
CASSSRTGYGYTF | TRBD1 | 13 | TRBJ1-2 | TRBV6-5
CASSSNIQGDQPQHF | TRBD1 | 15 | TRBJ1-5 | TRBV7-9
CASSARGGGINEKLFF | TRBD1 | 16 | TRBJ1-4 | TRBV2
CATSVNTRNEQFF | . | 13 | TRBJ2-1 | TRBV24-1
CASSFNQGNTEAFF | . | 14 | TRBJ1-1 | TRBV5-1
CASIWGGSGGQETQYF | TRBD2 | 16 | TRBJ2-5 | TRBV6-6
CASSQKGGTGGFISSYNEQFF | TRBD1 | 21 | TRBJ2-1 | TRBV14
CASSVVSEGDTQYF | . | 14 | TRBJ2-3 | TRBV9
CASGWGGTEAFF | . | 12 | TRBJ1-1 | TRBV12-5
CASSLTTTVNTEAFF | . | 15 | TRBJ1-1 | TRBV5-1
CASSLAGVSTDTQYF | TRBD2 | 15 | TRBJ2-3 | TRBV19
CASTPHGTGAGYTF | TRBD1 | 14 | TRBJ1-2 | TRBV19
CASSLQGAQGNTIYF | TRBD1 | 15 | TRBJ1-3 | TRBV5-1
CASSPGLAGVDNEQFF | TRBD2 | 16 | TRBJ2-1 | TRBV10-1
CASSYGQGEAFF | TRBD1 | 12 | TRBJ1-1 | TRBV19
CASSPTGQGAEEQYF | TRBD1 | 15 | TRBJ2-7 | TRBV5-6
CASSLVWGDTGGERMKAFF | TRBD1 | 19 | TRBJ1-1 | TRBV5-8
CASSRPVRVSGRAGGVNEQFF | TRBD2 | 21 | TRBJ2-1 | TRBV3-1/TRBV3-2
CASSQDSGKATGNTIYF | . | 17 | TRBJ1-3 | TRBV4-2
CASSWERWYGYTF | . | 13 | TRBJ1-2 | TRBV18
CASSSGTGGFGYTF | TRBD1 | 14 | TRBJ1-2 | TRBV11-2
CASSWGHLGTEAFF | . | 14 | TRBJ1-1 | TRBV5-6
CAWSMSGGGGYTF | TRBD1 | 13 | TRBJ1-2 | TRBV30
CASSLGESGANVLTF | . | 15 | TRBJ2-6 | TRBV5-1
CASSLVGLAGEETQYF | TRBD2 | 16 | TRBJ2-5 | TRBV7-8
CASNLFTGQRSNTF | . | 14 | TRBJ1-2 | TRBV5-5
CAWRTQGGYTF | . | 11 | TRBJ1-2 | TRBV30
CASRDIHEKLFF | . | 12 | TRBJ1-4 | TRBV21-1
CATSLSGELFF | . | 11 | TRBJ2-2 | TRBV24-1
CASSLTGDEKLFF | TRBD1 | 13 | TRBJ1-4 | TRBV5-4
CASSPGLYPKIYNEQFF | . | 17 | TRBJ2-1 | TRBV5-1
CASSQYQQGPYEQYF | . | 15 | TRBJ2-7 | TRBV5-1
CASSRGTAYETQYF | TRBD1 | 14 | TRBJ2-5 | TRBV7-7